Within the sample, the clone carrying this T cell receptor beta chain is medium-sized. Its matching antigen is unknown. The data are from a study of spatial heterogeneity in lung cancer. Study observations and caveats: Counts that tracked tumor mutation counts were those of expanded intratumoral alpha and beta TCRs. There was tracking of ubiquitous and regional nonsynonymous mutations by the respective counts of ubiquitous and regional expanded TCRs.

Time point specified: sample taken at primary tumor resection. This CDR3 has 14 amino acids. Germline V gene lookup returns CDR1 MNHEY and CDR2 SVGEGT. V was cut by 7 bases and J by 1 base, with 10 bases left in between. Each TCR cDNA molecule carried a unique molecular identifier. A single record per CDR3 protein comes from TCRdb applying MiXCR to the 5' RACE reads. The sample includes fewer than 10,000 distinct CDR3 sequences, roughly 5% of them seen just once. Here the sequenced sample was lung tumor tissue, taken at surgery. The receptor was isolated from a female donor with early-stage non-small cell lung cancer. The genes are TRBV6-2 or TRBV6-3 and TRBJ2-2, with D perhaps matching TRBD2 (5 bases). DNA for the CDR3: TGTGCCAGCATCCGGGAATTGAACACCGGGGAGCTGTTTTTT. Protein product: CASIRELNTGELFF.